The rows below give T cell receptor beta chains drawn from one sample of a study of blood T cell repertoires in COVID-19. TCRdb keeps only in-frame clones here, not all; method: immunoSEQ multiplex PCR. The sample records around 25,000 clones, around 72% being singletons. The material sequenced was peripheral blood. The receptors come from a woman of 80 years or more with acute or convalescent COVID-19. CDR3s include the opening cysteine and the closing phenylalanine or tryptophan.

CASSLVPRENIQYF,TRBJ2-4,TRBV7-2
CSVVSSSYNEQFF,TRBJ2-1,TRBV29-1
CASSYPDTEAFF,TRBJ1-1,TRBV6-2/TRBV6-3
CASSELYRVGFF,TRBJ1-1,TRBV6-1
CATSQGFTDTQYF,TRBJ2-3,TRBV15
CASSIRGQETQYF,TRBJ2-5,TRBV19
CASSEGFRGSNQPQHF,TRBJ1-5,TRBV10-2
CASSKAFGTSVIDKPYEQYF,TRBJ2-7,TRBV21-1
CAWMQRGVGLNSPLHF,TRBJ1-6,TRBV30
CAAQAGGWESEQFF,TRBJ2-1,TRBV19
CASSTTGWDTEAFF,TRBJ1-1,TRBV5-1
CASSQDSGGAAEVSPLHF,TRBJ1-6,TRBV4-3
CASSIDPDRVGAFF,TRBJ1-1,TRBV19
CASSSGLAFTDTQYF,TRBJ2-3,TRBV5-1
CASSVGTSGYNEQFF,TRBJ2-1,TRBV9
CASSQVLKGRTNEKLFF,TRBJ1-4,TRBV4-3
CASSRVNADTEAFF,TRBJ1-1,TRBV10-2
CASSYSSPRDEQYF,TRBJ2-7,TRBV6-2/TRBV6-3
CATGEGFNYGYTF,TRBJ1-2,TRBV28
CASRYAAEKLFF,TRBJ1-4,TRBV28
CASSLEGRPGDEQFF,TRBJ2-1,TRBV28
CASSLEGVSAGEQYF,TRBJ2-7,TRBV7-6
CASSSGRNTEAFF,TRBJ1-1,TRBV7-9
CSVRTTGEYEQYF,TRBJ2-7,TRBV29-1
CASTPYGGENTEAFF,TRBJ1-1,TRBV19
CASSSGQDLNTIYF,TRBJ1-3,TRBV27
CASSLGTSGGTDTQYF,TRBJ2-3,TRBV6-6
CSVWITRTSGGLPQETQYF,TRBJ2-5,TRBV29-1